The entry below gives a single T cell receptor beta chain sequence along with its context. No cognate antigen has been identified for it. Base-call qualities are not available, and no considerably larger clone is one nucleotide away. TCR CDR3 regions were amplified from genomic DNA by multiplex PCR using the deep immunoSEQ assay. For each cell subset, the extracted genomic DNA was distributed evenly across all wells of several immunoSEQ 96-well plates, and each plate served as one replicate. For sorted subsets, 150 to 200 ng genomic DNA, equal to some 30,000 T cell genomes, was loaded into each replicate PCR. Purified libraries were quantified with a Qubit 3.0 fluorometer, sized on a Bioanalyzer 2100, and re-quantified with the KAPA Library Quantification kit. A separate single-read 150-cycle Illumina NextSeq 550 flow cell was used to sequence each immunoSEQ 96-well plate. The original methods were these. Because only junctional sequences without quality scores were contained in the immunoSEQ output, filtering matching that applied to full-length reads could not be performed. To assign V/J genes and CDR3, sequences were annotated using PyIR, a Python wrapper for IgBLAST v1.9, with IMGT germline references. Reads with weak V/J assignments (E-value above 1e-6), missing CDR3, stop codons, out-of-frame junctions, or ambiguous translated residues were removed. A V3J clonotype was defined by an identical inferred V gene, J gene, and CDR3 amino acid sequence. Percentage overlap between repertoires was calculated by dividing the number of shared unique clonotypes by the size of the smaller repertoire. RTK rarefaction, the Chao1 estimator, and Recon v2.1 estimates of unobserved clonotypes were used to assess repertoire richness. Generation probabilities for all TCRbeta clonotypes obtained by the gDNA method from four donors were computed using OLGA. The table was pulled from immuneACCESS by TCRdb, which kept in-frame rearrangements only. Such tables lose some clones; where checked, under half of the loss comes from unresolved V genes, and the rest has no known cause. From that table come the V and J calls and clone size; the DNA was used to work out D and trimming. Present in this sample are millions of clones, more than 85% of which were seen just once. The ten largest clonotypes hold about 0.37% of the sample.

Healthy HIV-negative adults with no recently reported acute infections or vaccinations were included as donors. Every donor was a Caucasian adult residing in Nashville, Tennessee, USA. CD4+ T cells were enriched by magnetic negative selection, after which naive cells were positively selected on CD45RA and the negative fraction was taken as the memory subset. Blood was collected by leukapheresis, and PBMCs were isolated by Ficoll-Histopaque density gradient centrifugation and then cryopreserved in liquid nitrogen vapor phase. Analytical flow cytometry was used to check the purity and quantity of each magnetically sorted T cell population. Genomic DNA was isolated from each sorted fraction and quantified by UV absorbance on a Nanodrop 2000c. These data originate in a study of shared clonotypes between healthy human individuals (dated by TCRdb to the early 2020s). With respect to the entire study: The cohort comprised a couple of women and three men aged 18 to 49 years. For each donor, CD4 naive and CD4 memory were each given three plates, CD8 naive was given two plates, and CD8 memory was given one plate. To estimate repertoire size and how much clonotype sharing occurs between individuals, the study deeply sequenced the blood TCR repertoires of five healthy adults. Libraries were prepared and TCR repertoires were sequenced by different laboratories using diverse techniques, in order to increase sequencing depth and limit assay-specific biases. Between about 0.85 and 10 billion PBMCs per donor were obtained by leukapheresis.

Ends trimmed: V by 6 bases, J by 7 bases; bases unmatched to a gene: 7. CDR1 is given as KGHSH and CDR2 as LQKENI, both from the germline V gene. The cysteine opens and the phenylalanine closes a CDR3 of 15 amino acids. Just CDR3 DNA is preserved here, 45 bases in frame from base 1. General study outcomes and caveats: Rarefaction of sorted-subset datasets indicated incomplete sequencing despite the large sequencing depth. Naive subsets generally had larger estimated clonotype richness than memory subsets. The small number of donors limited the genetic and exposure-history diversity represented. When a few donors were compared, the shared fraction of clonotypes was about 5.5% for naive CD4, more than 3% for naive CD8, 2.3% for memory CD4, and less than 0.45% for memory CD8. Pairwise subsampling led to the expectation that sequencing depth would affect the degree of clonotype sharing among donors. Only blood was sampled, and tissue TCR repertoires likely differ from those in blood. Clonotypes shared by all four sorted-subset donors showed higher generation probabilities than non-shared clonotypes.

The source is a young man in good health. Some clones in this sample may be carry-over from other donors' samples. The chain uses TRBV18 and TRBJ1-4; TRBD1 aligns with 11 central bases. Sequencing was done on a sample of naive CD4+ T cells from PBMCs. Read against the paper, the sample's cell subset or site label means: CD45RA+ positively selected. The base sequence is TGTGCCAGCTCCCCTGGGACAGGGGGGGCTGAAAAACTGTTTTTT. Its product reads: CASSPGTGGAEKLFF.